The clone carrying this T cell receptor (beta chain) was detected only once. The antigen remains undetermined. The protocol was immunoSEQ multiplex PCR, while the TCRdb copy is restricted to in-frame clones and leaves out a portion. The table records 60,000 to 85,000 clones, around 80% of them present only once. This specimen belongs to a study of OX40 agonist ivuxolimab in advanced cancers. Notes on the study in general: Those patients achieving a partial response at 0.1-3.0 mg/kg showed among the lowest clonal expansion.

A history of autoimmune disease or systemic immunosuppression excluded patients. Trimming took 5 bases from V and 4 from J, leaving 8 bases between them. Looked up from germline, CDR1 is LNHNV and CDR2 is YYDKDF (reference sequence). This CDR3 is 12 amino acids long. The specimen comprised CD4+ or CD8+ T cells sorted from blood, sampled in a trial of the OX40 agonist ivuxolimab. The sequence was collected from an adult with an advanced solid tumor such as melanoma, head and neck, liver or kidney cancer. The genes are TRBV15 and TRBJ1-1; possible D gene TRBD1, 5 bases. Written as DNA, the CDR3 is TGTGCCACCAGCCGGACAATCACTGAAGCTTTCTTT. Its translation is CATSRTITEAFF.